Presented here are 28 T cell receptor beta chains from one specimen sequenced in a study of T cells after yellow fever vaccination. TCRdb re-called the 5' RACE reads through MiXCR, storing one row per CDR3 protein. The sample includes some 350,000 distinct CDR3 sequences, 8.7% of them seen just once. The sample consisted of PBMCs, taken on the day of the first yellow fever vaccination. Receptors were obtained from a man younger than 30 who received the YFV17D yellow fever vaccine.

This chain links TRBV7-2 with TRBJ2-1; TRBD1 agrees at 9 bases. Germline V lookup: CDR1 SGHTA, CDR2 FQGNSA. Unmatched junction bases numbered 5, after V lost 3 bases and J lost 5 bases. CDR3 length: 15 amino acids. CDR3 sequence: CASSFNRGLDNEQFF. In DNA form, the CDR3 reads TGTGCCAGCAGCTTCAACAGGGGGCTGGACAATGAGCAGTTCTTC. Using reference TRBV7-2 and TRBJ2-1 for the parts outside the CDR3, the full variable domain is GAGVSQSPSNKVTEKGKDVELRCDPISGHTALYWYRQSLGQGLEFLIYFQGNSAPDKSGLPSDRFSAERTGGSVSTLTIQRTQQEDSAVYLCASSFNRGLDNEQFFGPGTRLTVL.

The chain employs TRBV7-3 and TRBJ2-3; TRBD2 matches 7 bases. With 2 bases clipped from V and 4 bases from J, the junction kept 9 bases outside the gene matches. The V gene's germline CDR1 is SGHTA and CDR2 FQGTGA. This CDR3 has 16 residues. The CDR3 nucleotides read TGTGCCAGCAGCTTATATTCTAGCGGTAACGCAGATACGCAGTATTTT. It specifies CASSLYSSGNADTQYF.

The V and J genes are TRBV10-3 and TRBJ2-1, with D unresolved. V lost 2 bases, J lost 5 bases, and 16 bases lay in between. This CDR3 is 16 amino acids long. Per germline, CDR1 ENHRY and CDR2 SYGVKD. The CDR3 sequence: CAISEDRAYRDNEQFF. Here the CDR3 DNA reads TGTGCCATCAGTGAGGACCGGGCCTACCGGGACAATGAGCAGTTCTTC.

Comments on this clonotype: Just one base apart from a much larger clone, this may be a read error. The gene calls are TRBV5-1 and TRBJ2-1; the D call may be TRBD1 or TRBD2 (6 bases each). The V gene's germline CDR1 is SGHRS and CDR2 YFSETQ. The CDR3 runs 17 residues. CDR3 amino acids: CAGSLIRAGRGGNEQFF. DNA of the CDR3: TGCGCCGGCAGCTTGATCAGGGCGGGGCGAGGGGGCAATGAGCAGTTCTTC.

This clonotype came up a few times. The rearrangement joins TRBV4-1 to TRBJ2-7; 8 bases are a match to TRBD1. CDR1 and CDR2 (germline): MGHRA, YSYEKL. V was clipped by 3 bases and J by 4 bases; unmatched bases: 8. The CDR3 has 15 residues. CDR3 sequence reads: CASSQDAGGLYEQYF. CDR3 bases: TGCGCCAGCAGCCAGGATGCAGGGGGCTTGTACGAGCAGTACTTC.

The chain joins TRBV28 to TRBJ2-7; 9 bases align to TRBD1. Germline trimming cut 6 bases from V and 6 bases from J; bases unmatched to any gene: 15. Germline-derived CDR1 and CDR2 are MDHEN and SYDVKM. The CDR3 is made up of 16 amino acids. In nucleotides, the CDR3 is TGTGCCAGCAGCCCCACCGGGACAGGGCGGTTGGGCGAGCAGTACGTC. Amino acid sequence: CASSPTGTGRLGEQYV.

V and J are TRBV10-3 and TRBJ1-2, with D unresolved. Germline CDR1 and CDR2: ENHRY and SYGVKD. V dropped 6 bases and J dropped 4 bases, with 6 bases sitting between them. The CDR3 is 11 amino acids. CDR3: CAIRASYGYTF. The CDR3 region has the DNA TGTGCCATCAGGGCGTCCTATGGCTACACCTTC.

This clonotype was found a few times. The chain employs TRBV4-3 and TRBJ1-2; no definite D call. CDR1 and CDR2 from the germline V gene are LGHNA and YSLEER. V lost 0 bases, J lost 1 base, and 3 bases lay in between. This CDR3 spans 13 amino acids. CDR3 protein: CASSQDHNYGYTF. CDR3 sequence (DNA): TGCGCCAGCAGCCAAGACCATAACTATGGCTACACCTTC.

This rearrangement joins TRBV7-8 to TRBJ2-5; TRBD2 might be the D (6 bases). Germline lookup yields CDR1 SGHVS and CDR2 FQNEAQ. The CDR3 has 15 residues. The V and J ends lost 0 bases and 7 bases respectively, with 15 bases between them. In DNA form, the CDR3 reads TGTGCCAGCAGCTTAGCGATCCTAGCGTTCGGGACCCAGTACTTC. This gives the protein CASSLAILAFGTQYF.

There are many counts of this clonotype. The chain has TRBV7-9 and TRBJ2-3; the D gene is possibly TRBD1 (7 bases). V was clipped by 5 bases and J by 6 bases, with 21 bases between them. The CDR3 loop spans 16 amino acids. Germline-derived CDR1 and CDR2 are SEHNR and FQNEAQ (reference sequence). CDR3 DNA: TGTGCCAGCAGCCAGGGGGGCAGCCCTACCCGGGATACGCAGTATTTT. Translation: CASSQGGSPTRDTQYF. Together with reference TRBV7-9 and TRBJ2-3, the CDR3 gives the full variable domain: DTGVSQNPRHKITKRGQNVTFRCDPISEHNRLYWYRQTLGQGPEFLTYFQNEAQLEKSRLLSDRFSAERPKGSFSTLEIQRTEQGDSAMYLCASSQGGSPTRDTQYFGPGTRLTVL.

As to this clonotype: Sequence at one end of the junction differs from germline and may be a read error. The CDR3 nucleotides are TGTGCCAGCGGTTTGCGGACCTCTGGAAACACCATATATTTT. It specifies CASGLRTSGNTIYF. The chain recombines TRBV12-3 or TRBV12-4 with TRBJ1-3; D remains ambiguous. CDR3 length equals 14 residues.

This clonotype came up a few times. The chain links TRBV7-9 to TRBJ1-2; the D is unclear. CDR3 length: 14 residues. The V gene lost 7 bases and the J gene lost 6 bases, with 18 bases spanning the gap. Germline CDR1 and CDR2: SEHNR and FQNEAQ (reference sequence). The CDR3 reads CASTGSGNSDGYTF. CDR3 DNA: TGTGCCAGCACGGGGAGCGGTAATTCGGATGGCTACACCTTC.

This clonotype was recorded at least ten times. The V call is TRBV4-1, the J call TRBJ2-1; no clear D. CDR1 MGHRA and CDR2 YSYEKL come from the germline V gene. The CDR3 has 14 amino acids. Deletions cut 4 bases from V and 9 bases from J, with 16 bases between. CDR3 residues: CASSRPMQAGEQFF. For the CDR3, the DNA is TGCGCCAGCAGCCGACCCATGCAGGCCGGTGAGCAGTTCTTC.

CDR3 nucleotides: TGTGCCAGCAGTTTAGATGCGGGGGGCACAGATACGCAGTATTTT. The encoded protein is CASSLDAGGTDTQYF. The rearrangement joins TRBV28 to TRBJ2-3, with 7 bases fitting TRBD2. Germline V gene sequence: CDR1 MDHEN, CDR2 SYDVKM. The CDR3 totals 15 residues. After removal of 2 bases from V and 1 base from J, the junction contained 3 bases not matched to a gene.

This clonotype was recorded at least ten times. The rearrangement joins TRBV27 to TRBJ1-1; D gene uncertain. Germline values: CDR1 MNHEY, CDR2 SMNVEV (reference sequence). Trimming stripped 0 bases from V and 6 bases from J, with 20 bases between. This CDR3 is built from 17 residues. The CDR3 is CASSLSSDQAWDSEAFF. The CDR3 region has the DNA TGTGCCAGCAGTTTATCGAGCGATCAGGCTTGGGATTCTGAAGCTTTCTTT.

The chain recombines TRBV11-2 with TRBJ2-3; 7 bases map to TRBD2. CDR1 SGHAT and CDR2 FQNNGV come from the germline V gene. V gave up 3 bases and J gave up 2 bases; unmatched junction bases: 5. CDR3 size: 15 residues. CDR3 loop: CASSFAAGFTDTQYF. The CDR3 nucleotides read TGTGCCAGCAGCTTCGCAGCGGGGTTCACAGATACGCAGTATTTT.

This clonotype showed up just a few times. The rearrangement links TRBV9 to TRBJ1-6, with 7 bases lining up with TRBD1. The germline CDR1 and CDR2 sequences are SGDLS and YYNGEE. This CDR3 is built from 14 residues. The V segment lost 7 bases and the J segment 7 bases; nucleotides outside the gene matches: 8. The CDR3 DNA reads TGTGCCAGCGGAGGACAGGTGGAGAATTCACCCCTCCACTTT. As protein: CASGGQVENSPLHF. Filled out from reference TRBV9 and TRBJ1-6, the complete variable domain reads DSGVTQTPKHLITATGQRVTLRCSPRSGDLSVYWYQQSLDQGLQFLIQYYNGEERAKGNILERFSAQQFPDLHSELNLSSLELGDSALYFCASGGQVENSPLHFGNGTRLTVT.

The rearrangement joins TRBV30 to TRBJ2-7, with D unresolved. Trimming took 0 bases from V and 9 from J, leaving 18 bases between them. This CDR3 has 14 amino acids. The V gene's germline CDR1 is GTSNPN and CDR2 SVGIG (reference sequence). CDR3 protein: CAWSVRNPMTWQYF. For the CDR3, the DNA is TGTGCCTGGAGTGTACGAAATCCCATGACCTGGCAGTACTTC.

This chain links TRBV7-9 with TRBJ1-1, with D maybe TRBD1 (6 bases). From germline, CDR1 is SEHNR and CDR2 FQNEAQ (reference sequence). The CDR3 runs to 14 residues. Trimming pared 3 bases from V and 7 bases from J, leaving 15 bases between. The CDR3, as DNA: TGTGCCAGCAGCTTGGGCGAGGGGGTAGTTGAAGCTTTCTTT. Its translation: CASSLGEGVVEAFF. The whole variable domain, filled in from reference TRBV7-9 and TRBJ1-1, reads DTGVSQNPRHKITKRGQNVTFRCDPISEHNRLYWYRQTLGQGPEFLTYFQNEAQLEKSRLLSDRFSAERPKGSFSTLEIQRTEQGDSAMYLCASSLGEGVVEAFFGQGTRLTVV.

This clonotype came up many times. CDR3 nucleotides: TGCGCCAGCAGCCCTGATGAAAGGGATACGCAGTATTTT. Translated, it gives CASSPDERDTQYF. This rearrangement joins TRBV4-3 to TRBJ2-3; D is unresolved. This CDR3 region has 13 residues. In germline, CDR1 is LGHNA, CDR2 YSLEER. The V end lost 4 bases, the J end lost 6 bases, and 11 bases lay between the germline ends.

This clonotype came up a few times. The CDR3, as DNA: TGCGCCAGCAGCCAAGTCCTCGGGCGGAGCTCCTACGAGCAGTACTTC. As protein: CASSQVLGRSSYEQYF. The rearrangement uses TRBV4-1 and TRBJ2-7; no clear D. Trimming shortened V by 1 base and J by 0 bases, and 13 bases separated the two germline ends. The CDR3 totals 16 residues. CDR1 is MGHRA, CDR2 YSYEKL, per germline.

This clonotype has at least ten counts. The V gene is TRBV12-3 or TRBV12-4, the J gene TRBJ2-5; D not certain. Trimming removed 6 bases from V and 7 bases from J, with 18 bases in between. The CDR3 is 14 residues long. CDR3 DNA: TGTGCCAGCAGCTCATCAATTTTAAAGGGGACCCAGTACTTC. Translation: CASSSSILKGTQYF.

The gene calls are TRBV19 and TRBJ1-5; 10 bases are a match to TRBD1. Germline CDR1 is LNHDA and CDR2 is SQIVND (reference sequence). The length of the CDR3 is 16 residues. V lost 6 bases, J lost 2 bases, and 7 bases stayed unmatched. CDR3: CASSSFGQGGNQPQHF. The CDR3 bases are TGTGCCAGTAGCTCATTCGGACAGGGGGGCAATCAGCCCCAGCATTTT.

The sample holds a few counts of this clonotype. V usage is TRBV5-1 and J usage is TRBJ1-1, with 7 bases aligning to TRBD1. Losses at the gene ends were 4 bases for V and 4 bases for J; bases not matched to a gene: 7. Per the germline V gene, CDR1 is SGHRS and CDR2 is YFSETQ. The length of the CDR3 is 14 residues. The CDR3 spells CASSAQGFGTEAFF. The CDR3 nucleotides are TGCGCCAGCAGCGCACAGGGGTTTGGCACTGAAGCTTTCTTT. The whole variable domain, filled in from reference TRBV5-1 and TRBJ1-1, reads KAGVTQTPRYLIKTRGQQVTLSCSPISGHRSVSWYQQTPGQGLQFLFEYFSETQRNKGNFPGRFSGRQFSNSRSEMNVSTLELGDSALYLCASSAQGFGTEAFFGQGTRLTVV.

This clonotype was counted only a few times. The V call is TRBV27, the J call TRBJ2-4; 9 nucleotides line up with TRBD1. Germline CDR1 is MNHEY and CDR2 is SMNVEV (reference sequence). The CDR3 runs 15 residues. V lost 6 bases and J lost 9; bases outside the gene matches: 12. CDR3 DNA sequence: TGTGCCAGCAGGGGGGAGGATTCGACAGGGGGCATTCAGTACTTC. Amino acids: CASRGEDSTGGIQYF.

This chain links TRBV7-9 with TRBJ1-2; D gene uncertain. In germline, CDR1 is SEHNR, CDR2 FQNEAQ (reference sequence). The V end was cut by 2 bases, the J end by 4 bases, with 8 bases between. The CDR3 spans 13 residues. CDR3 sequence reads: CASSLPRFYGYTF. The CDR3 bases are TGTGCCAGCAGCTTACCAAGATTCTATGGCTACACCTTC. Full variable domain (missing parts from reference TRBV7-9 and TRBJ1-2): DTGVSQNPRHKITKRGQNVTFRCDPISEHNRLYWYRQTLGQGPEFLTYFQNEAQLEKSRLLSDRFSAERPKGSFSTLEIQRTEQGDSAMYLCASSLPRFYGYTFGSGTRLTVV.

The rearrangement joins TRBV7-2 to TRBJ2-5; 9 bases align to TRBD1. Germline values: CDR1 SGHTA, CDR2 FQGNSA. The CDR3 has 17 residues. V was pared by 5 bases and J by 1 base, with 11 bases of the junction left unmatched. In DNA form, the CDR3 reads TGTGCCAGCAGCATGGTCCGGGACAGGGACCTCCAAGAGACCCAGTACTTC. It specifies CASSMVRDRDLQETQYF.

This clonotype came up many times. The chain couples TRBV7-2 to TRBJ2-3, with 9 bases aligning to TRBD2. This CDR3 has 15 residues. With 4 bases clipped from V and 4 bases from J, the junction kept 6 bases outside the gene matches. From germline, CDR1 is SGHTA and CDR2 FQGNSA. Here the CDR3 DNA reads TGTGCCAGCAGCTGGGCTAGCGGGGTTGCAGATACGCAGTATTTT. Translation gives CASSWASGVADTQYF.